Listed below are T cell receptor beta chains from one sample, sequenced in a study of T cell repertoires in cytomegalovirus infection. TCRdb fed the reads into MiXCR, producing one record per CDR3 protein. The data hold a few hundred thousand distinct CDR3 sequences, with around 27% observed a single time. What was sequenced was PBMCs. The receptors come from a human donor in good health (CMV status not recorded). Some clones in this sample may be carry-over from other donors' samples. The conserved cysteine and the conserved F or W are not part of the CDR3 here. A D gene is named only where the DNA matches it firmly. Part of the rows lack a size; the others show once, few, many or a class for expanded clones.

TRBV7-6 | few | TRBD2 | ASSTRLAGGTGELF
TRBV7-8 | many | . | ASSQSGSSTDTQY
TRBV25-1 | . | . | ASSGGLRGNTIY
TRBV7-8 | . | TRBD1 | ASSLAARDRFPATNEKLF
TRBV12-3/TRBV12-4 | many | . | ASSFLGAQGEQF
TRBV25-1 | few | TRBD1 | ASSAGQSGNTIY
TRBV4-3 | few | . | ASSLTVGSYPLSYNEQF
TRBV18 | few | TRBD1 | ASSSPSPGQGAEQY
TRBV7-6 | few | TRBD2 | ASSLGTRASSYNEQF
TRBV7-9 | . | . | AEYGKRILTDTQY
TRBV6-6 | few | . | ASSYFKGGQAKNIQY
TRBV12-3/TRBV12-4 | few | . | ASSILKGSTEAF
TRBV11-2 | few | TRBD1 | ASSLGDRVRTEAF
TRBV7-4 | few | . | ASSLEWGADDGYT
TRBV7-9 | few | . | ASSLTGEVNGYT
TRBV4-3 | . | . | ASSQDPADNTIY
TRBV24-1 | many | . | ATEEWETDTQY
TRBV11-2 | . | . | ASSFGQGLNIQY
TRBV12-3/TRBV12-4 | . | . | ASTWGNSYEQY
TRBV4-3 | few | . | ASSQVLGGGGGRINEQF
TRBV6-1 | . | TRBD2 | ASGNSGTSGREEQF
TRBV30 | . | . | AWSGTSPNEQF
TRBV7-6 | many | . | ASSLGEGKSYGYT
TRBV15 | few | TRBD1 | ATSRRTGGTEAF
TRBV4-2 | . | . | ASSQGQSGAKNIQY
TRBV7-8 | many | . | ASSLVGGGVTEAF
TRBV7-2 | . | TRBD2 | ASGLAGSVGELF
TRBV28 | . | . | ASSLGYKTGELF
TRBV7-3 | . | . | ASSDGWGNTQY
TRBV12-5 | . | . | ASGFDGPGSYNSPLH
TRBV27 | many | . | ASSPSQQTYSNQPQH
TRBV2 | few | . | ASSEGTVPSYEQY
TRBV4-1 | . | . | ASSHIALSSYNEQF
TRBV12-3/TRBV12-4 | once | TRBD1 | ASSWGTGPFSNQPQH
TRBV5-5 | few | TRBD2 | ASSSPTSGRTPDTQY
TRBV4-3 | once | . | ASSQDWDLPGAKNIQY
TRBV6-2/TRBV6-3 | few | . | ASSPQWDTEAF
TRBV6-2/TRBV6-3 | . | . | ASSPTGSADEQF
TRBV4-2 | . | TRBD2 | ASSQDPGGLAGHSYEQY
TRBV14 | . | . | ASSQALTDTQY
TRBV2 | . | . | AGGALGETQY
TRBV7-2 | many | . | ASSLKVNSYNEQF
TRBV19 | . | . | ASSIGGYSSYNEQF
TRBV7-8 | many | . | ASSLDLRYLKGNQPQH
TRBV19 | . | . | ASSLRRNTYEQY
TRBV6-4 | . | . | ASSREGGTDTQY
TRBV5-4 | few | TRBD2 | ASTKKFLAGNTDTQY
TRBV7-7 | . | . | ASSLHVQETQY
TRBV6-2/TRBV6-3 | . | TRBD2 | ASSSRMLAGGGTGELF
TRBV2 | . | TRBD2 | ASSVAGPNTGELF
TRBV6-5 | few | . | ASSYYGGENGYT
TRBV11-2 | . | . | ASSLLVGQTSGANVLT
TRBV12-3/TRBV12-4 | . | . | ASSLKQDSGAF
TRBV7-2 | many | . | ASSPPGGAGYT
TRBV28 | few | TRBD1 | ASSSWAGTVGNTIY
TRBV12-3/TRBV12-4 | . | TRBD2 | ASSFGGTRPYEQY
TRBV12-3/TRBV12-4 | few | TRBD1 | ASSQDRVQNWDANQPQH
TRBV30 | . | . | AWSKRVYEQY
TRBV7-2 | many | . | ASSSRAHLGGETQY